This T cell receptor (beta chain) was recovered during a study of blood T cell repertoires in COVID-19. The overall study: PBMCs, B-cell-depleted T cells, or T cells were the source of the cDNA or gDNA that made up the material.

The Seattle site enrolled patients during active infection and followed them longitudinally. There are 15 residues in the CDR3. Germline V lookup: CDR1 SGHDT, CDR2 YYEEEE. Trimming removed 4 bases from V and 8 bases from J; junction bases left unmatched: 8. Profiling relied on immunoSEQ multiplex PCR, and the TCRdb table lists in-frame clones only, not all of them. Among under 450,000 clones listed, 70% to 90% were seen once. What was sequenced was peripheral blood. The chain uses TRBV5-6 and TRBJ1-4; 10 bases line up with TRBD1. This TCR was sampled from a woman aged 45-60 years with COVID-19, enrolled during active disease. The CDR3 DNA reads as TGTGCCAGCAGCGACGGGACAGGGGTGAAGGAAAAACTGTTTTTT. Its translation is CASSDGTGVKEKLFF.